This TCR beta chain was recovered during a study of T cells after yellow fever vaccination. Study outcomes and limitations: Subsequent to the booster, the majority of primary-vaccination clones reappeared (about 97% CD4, 70% to 90% CD8). Abundant clonotypes from the bulk population could have been carried over as contaminants into FACS-sorted repertoires.

Trimming took off 5 bases at V and 0 bases at J, with 11 bases between the two ends. Germline assignment: CDR1 LGHNA and CDR2 YNFKEQ. The CDR3 contains 15 residues. They built TCR cDNA with 5'RACE template switching, a step that put in a universal primer site and UMIs. A single record per CDR3 protein comes from TCRdb applying MiXCR to the 5' RACE reads. The table includes around 400,000 distinct CDR3 sequences, 9.5% to 13% detected once. As regards this clonotype: Its antigen is still unknown.

This rearrangement joins TRBV4-2 to TRBJ2-1, with D hard to call. The sample here was PBMCs, taken on the day of the first yellow fever vaccination. This sequence was found in a man between 18 and 35 years old who received the YFV17D yellow fever vaccine. The DNA for the CDR3 is TGTGCCAGCAGCAAAGCTCAGGACTCCTACAATGAGCAGTTCTTC. Translating it yields CASSKAQDSYNEQFF.